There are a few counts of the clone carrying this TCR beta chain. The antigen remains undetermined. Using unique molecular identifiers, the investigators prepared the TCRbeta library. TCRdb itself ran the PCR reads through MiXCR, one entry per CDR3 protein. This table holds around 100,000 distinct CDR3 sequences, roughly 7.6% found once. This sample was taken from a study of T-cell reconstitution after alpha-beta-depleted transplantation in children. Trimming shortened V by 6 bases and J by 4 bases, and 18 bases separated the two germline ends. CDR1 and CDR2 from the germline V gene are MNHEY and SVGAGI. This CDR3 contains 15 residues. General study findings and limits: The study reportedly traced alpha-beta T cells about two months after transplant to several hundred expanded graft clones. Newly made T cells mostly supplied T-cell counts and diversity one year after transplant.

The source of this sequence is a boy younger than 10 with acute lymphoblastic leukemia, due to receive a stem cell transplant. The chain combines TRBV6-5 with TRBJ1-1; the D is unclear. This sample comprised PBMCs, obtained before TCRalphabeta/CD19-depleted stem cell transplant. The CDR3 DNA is TGTGCCAGCAGCTCCTGGGGTACTTCGGGCACTGAAGCTTTCTTT. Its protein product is CASSSWGTSGTEAFF.